These T cell receptor beta chains were read from a single sample in a study of cytomegalovirus exposure and HLA in healthy donors. The protocol was immunoSEQ multiplex PCR, while the TCRdb copy is restricted to in-frame clones and leaves out a portion. This sample's table has 150,000 to 200,000 clones. Sequenced material: PBMCs. The receptor set was obtained from an older woman in good health and CMV-seronegative. CDR3s include the opening cysteine and the closing phenylalanine or tryptophan. Fields, in order: CDR3 length, V gene, J gene, D gene, CDR3 DNA, CDR3 protein. The D gene is left open where the match is weak.

13,TRBV9,TRBJ2-1,NA,TGTGCCAGCACCCCAAGTCCTCACAGGGAGCAGTTCTTC,CASTPSPHREQFF
16,TRBV10-3,TRBJ1-5,TRBD1,TGTGCCATCAGCGACAGGGGGACAGGGCGTGGACAGCCCCAGCATTTT,CAISDRGTGRGQPQHF
11,TRBV9,TRBJ2-7,NA,TGTGCCAGCAGCGTATTCAACGAGCAGTACTTC,CASSVFNEQYF
15,TRBV5-4,TRBJ2-7,TRBD1,TGTGCCAGCAGCTTTTTAGGGACAGGGGGCTCTGGGCAGTACTTC,CASSFLGTGGSGQYF
11,TRBV29-1,TRBJ1-3,NA,TGCAGCCACTCCTCTGGAAACACCATATATTTT,CSHSSGNTIYF
14,TRBV19,TRBJ2-1,NA,TGTGCCAGTAGTATTAAGGTGGGGCCCAATGAGCAGTTCTTC,CASSIKVGPNEQFF
15,TRBV18,TRBJ1-5,TRBD1,TGTGCCAGCTCACCAGGGACAGGCCAGGATCAGCCCCAGCATTTT,CASSPGTGQDQPQHF
13,TRBV7-3,TRBJ1-1,NA,TGTGCCAGCAGCCCAAGGGGGAACACTGAAGCTTTCTTT,CASSPRGNTEAFF
15,TRBV7-2,TRBJ1-2,NA,TGTGCCAGCAGCTTAGGCGGTCAGCGGAACTATGGCTACACCTTC,CASSLGGQRNYGYTF
14,TRBV9,TRBJ1-1,TRBD1,TGTGCCAGCAGTGGGAGACAGGGGTACACTGAAGCTTTCTTT,CASSGRQGYTEAFF
14,TRBV18,TRBJ2-2,NA,TGTGCCAGTTACAGGGACATGAACACCGGGGAGCTGTTTTTT,CASYRDMNTGELFF
12,TRBV29-1,TRBJ2-1,TRBD1,TGCAGCGCCCGACAGGGAGTTAATGAGCAGTTCTTC,CSARQGVNEQFF
10,TRBV19,TRBJ1-3,NA,TGTGCCAGTAGTGCTTCGGCCATATATTTT,CASSASAIYF
15,TRBV5-5,TRBJ2-1,NA,TGTGCCAGCAGCCTCGGACTTTTCTCCTACAATGAGCAGTTCTTC,CASSLGLFSYNEQFF
15,TRBV19,TRBJ1-4,TRBD1,TGTGCCAGTAGTATCTTCAGGGGGGACTTTGAAAAACTGTTTTTT,CASSIFRGDFEKLFF
16,TRBV11-2,TRBJ1-1,NA,TGTGCCAGCAGCTTAGTGCGGGGAGCCATGAACACTGAAGCTTTCTTT,CASSLVRGAMNTEAFF
15,TRBV2,TRBJ1-1,TRBD1,TGTGCCAGCAGTGTGGATCCAGGACAGGGAGGGCGAGCTTTCTTT,CASSVDPGQGGRAFF
14,TRBV18,TRBJ2-2,NA,TGTGCCAGCTCACCTATCACTGTCACCGGGGAGCTGTTTTTT,CASSPITVTGELFF
16,TRBV7-2,TRBJ2-1,TRBD1,TGTGCCAGCAGCTCACCTCTAGGCCAGGGGGTGGATGAGCAGTTCTTC,CASSSPLGQGVDEQFF
14,TRBV2,TRBJ1-5,NA,TGTGCCAGCAGTGAAGTGTCAGGAACGCAGCCCCAGCATTTT,CASSEVSGTQPQHF
14,TRBV19,TRBJ2-3,TRBD1,TGTGCCAGTAGTCTGGGACAGATCACAGATACGCAGTATTTT,CASSLGQITDTQYF
12,TRBV18,TRBJ1-2,NA,TGTGCCAGCTCACCACCGGTACCGCAGTTAACCTTC,CASSPPVPQLTF
13,TRBV19,TRBJ1-5,NA,TGTGCCAGTAGTATCCAAAAAAATCAGCCCCAGCATTTT,CASSIQKNQPQHF
15,TRBV27,TRBJ1-1,NA,TGTGCCAGCGGTGCTCCACAGCACATGAACACTGAAGCTTTCTTT,CASGAPQHMNTEAFF
12,TRBV10-3,TRBJ2-7,NA,TGTGCCATCAGTGAGGTCTCCTACGAGCAGTACTTC,CAISEVSYEQYF
17,TRBV6-4,TRBJ1-6,NA,TGTGCCAGCAGTGACGAGGGCCCGAGCTCCTATAATTCACCCCTCCACTTT,CASSDEGPSSYNSPLHF
12,TRBV7-8,TRBJ1-2,TRBD1,TGTGCCAGCAGCCGCGGACAGGAAGGCTACACCTTC,CASSRGQEGYTF
14,TRBV18,TRBJ2-3,NA,TGTGCCAGCTCACCGTCCCAGACAACAGATACGCAGTATTTT,CASSPSQTTDTQYF
16,TRBV7-9,TRBJ2-1,NA,TGTGCCAGCAGCCGAGGAGCAGGGATCCCCTACAATGAGCAGTTCTTC,CASSRGAGIPYNEQFF
13,TRBV19,TRBJ2-5,TRBD2,TGTGCCAGTAGAGAAAGACTAGCAGGGACCCAGTACTTC,CASRERLAGTQYF
17,TRBV15,TRBJ2-1,NA,TGTGCCACCAGCAGAGGCCACCGACAGGCCTCTTGGGATGAGCAGTTCTTC,CATSRGHRQASWDEQFF
12,TRBV6-5,TRBJ1-1,NA,TGTGCCAGCAGTGATGGACTGGTTGAAGCTTTCTTT,CASSDGLVEAFF
14,TRBV5-1,TRBJ1-2,NA,TGCGCCAGCAGCTTGTCAGGGGATTACTATGGCTACACCTTC,CASSLSGDYYGYTF
15,TRBV6-5,TRBJ1-1,NA,TGTGCCAGCAGTTACTCGAACATAATGAACACTGAAGCTTTCTTT,CASSYSNIMNTEAFF
15,TRBV11-2,TRBJ2-7,NA,TGTGCCAGCAGGAACCCGGGGGGCCTTTACTACGAGCAGTACTTC,CASRNPGGLYYEQYF
14,TRBV6-5,TRBJ2-7,TRBD1,TGTGCCAGCAGCTCTAGACAGGGCGTTTACGAGCAGTACTTC,CASSSRQGVYEQYF
16,TRBV19,TRBJ2-7,NA,TGTGCCAGTAGTCCCCAGGGGACAAGGGGAACCTACGAGCAGTACTTC,CASSPQGTRGTYEQYF
16,TRBV6-5,TRBJ2-3,TRBD1,TGTGCCAGCAGTTACCTACCGGGACAGGGCACAGATACGCAGTATTTT,CASSYLPGQGTDTQYF
13,TRBV27,TRBJ2-7,TRBD2,TGTGCCAGCAGTCCTAGCGGGAGCTACGAGCAGTACTTC,CASSPSGSYEQYF
11,TRBV27,TRBJ1-1,NA,TGTGCCAGCCCGTCGAACACTGAAGCTTTCTTT,CASPSNTEAFF
12,TRBV2,TRBJ2-7,TRBD1,TGTGCCAGCTCGGGACAGCCCTACGAGCAGTACTTC,CASSGQPYEQYF
12,TRBV6-6,TRBJ2-7,NA,TGTGCCAGCAGTGGGCCCATGAACGAGCAGTACTTC,CASSGPMNEQYF
14,TRBV7-3,TRBJ1-2,NA,TGTGCCAGCAGCTTAAGGTACCAACCGGATGGCTACACCTTC,CASSLRYQPDGYTF
17,TRBV15,TRBJ2-2,NA,TGTGCCACCAGCAGAGATAGAGGCAGTAGTAACACCGGGGAGCTGTTTTTT,CATSRDRGSSNTGELFF
12,TRBV13,TRBJ1-1,NA,TGTGCCAGCAGCCCGGGGGGCACTGAAGCTTTCTTT,CASSPGGTEAFF
17,TRBV7-3,TRBJ2-1,NA,TGTGCCAGCAGCTTAGTGCCAGTGGGGGCTGCCTACAATGAGCAGTTCTTC,CASSLVPVGAAYNEQFF
12,TRBV5-6,TRBJ2-1,NA,TGTGCCAGCAGCTTGGGGGGAGATGAGCAGTTCTTC,CASSLGGDEQFF
15,TRBV6-1,TRBJ1-3,NA,TGTGCCAGCAGTGTCCACAGTGGCCCTGGAAACACCATATATTTT,CASSVHSGPGNTIYF
14,TRBV7-8,TRBJ2-7,TRBD1,TGTGCCAGCAGCCCCGGGACAGGGACCTACGAGCAGTACTTC,CASSPGTGTYEQYF
13,TRBV5-1,TRBJ1-1,NA,TGCGCCAGCAGCTTGGACGAGGTCTCTGAAGCTTTCTTT,CASSLDEVSEAFF
16,TRBV30,TRBJ2-1,NA,TGTGCCTGGAGTAGGGCTTGGGACACCATCTACAATGAGCAGTTCTTC,CAWSRAWDTIYNEQFF
14,TRBV9,TRBJ1-6,NA,TGTGCCAGCAGCTCCACAGGATATAATTCACCCCTCCACTTT,CASSSTGYNSPLHF
14,TRBV10-3,TRBJ1-1,TRBD1,TGTGCCATCAGCAGGGACAGGGGAGAGGGTGAAGCTTTCTTT,CAISRDRGEGEAFF
17,TRBV14,TRBJ2-6,NA,TGTGCCAGCAGCCAAGAAGGGAGTTACGCAGGGGCCAACGTCCTGACTTTC,CASSQEGSYAGANVLTF
15,TRBV5-1,TRBJ2-2,NA,TGCGCCAGCAGAACCCAGACAGCGAACACCGGGGAGCTGTTTTTT,CASRTQTANTGELFF
11,TRBV6-1,TRBJ2-3,NA,TGTGCCAGCAGCGCAGTAGATACGCAGTATTTT,CASSAVDTQYF
14,TRBV9,TRBJ1-1,TRBD1,TGTGCCAGCAGCGCCATGACAGGGTACACTGAAGCTTTCTTT,CASSAMTGYTEAFF